A selection of T cell receptor beta chains follows, all from one sample in a study of T cell changes during pregnancy in multiple sclerosis. Some clones are missing from TCRdb's copy, which holds only in-frame ones; the method was immunoSEQ multiplex PCR. Here the sample spans 30,000 to 40,000 clones, 85% to 90% being singletons. This sample comprised CD8+ T cells from peripheral blood mononuclear cells, obtained in the third trimester of pregnancy. The source of these receptors is a female donor with multiple sclerosis, enrolled in a pregnancy study. CDR3s leave out the opening cysteine and the closing phenylalanine or tryptophan. Each record gives: V gene, J gene, CDR3 protein.

v_call: TRBV18; j_call: TRBJ1-4; cdr3_aa: ASSPRGTGEKEKLF
v_call: TRBV5-4; j_call: TRBJ2-7; cdr3_aa: ASSLSEPGTGVHEQY
v_call: TRBV11-2; j_call: TRBJ2-3; cdr3_aa: ASAIGQIGYTQY
v_call: TRBV7-6; j_call: TRBJ1-1; cdr3_aa: ASSLEIGGNTEAF
v_call: TRBV20-1; j_call: TRBJ1-1; cdr3_aa: SGWSTEAF
v_call: TRBV11-2; j_call: TRBJ2-2; cdr3_aa: ASSQHVGTGELF
v_call: TRBV2; j_call: TRBJ1-1; cdr3_aa: AGLRDTEAF
v_call: TRBV13; j_call: TRBJ2-7; cdr3_aa: ASSALAGGLYEQY
v_call: TRBV5-1; j_call: TRBJ2-2; cdr3_aa: ASSALAGRGTGELF
v_call: TRBV4-1; j_call: TRBJ2-7; cdr3_aa: ASSQVVAGAYEQY
v_call: TRBV25-1; j_call: TRBJ2-2; cdr3_aa: ASSEGTGDTGELF
v_call: TRBV29-1; j_call: TRBJ1-2; cdr3_aa: SVEDISPGQRYGYT
v_call: TRBV7-9; j_call: TRBJ2-3; cdr3_aa: ASSQGWTSVIDTQY
v_call: TRBV27; j_call: TRBJ2-7; cdr3_aa: ASSFSLGTVSYEQY